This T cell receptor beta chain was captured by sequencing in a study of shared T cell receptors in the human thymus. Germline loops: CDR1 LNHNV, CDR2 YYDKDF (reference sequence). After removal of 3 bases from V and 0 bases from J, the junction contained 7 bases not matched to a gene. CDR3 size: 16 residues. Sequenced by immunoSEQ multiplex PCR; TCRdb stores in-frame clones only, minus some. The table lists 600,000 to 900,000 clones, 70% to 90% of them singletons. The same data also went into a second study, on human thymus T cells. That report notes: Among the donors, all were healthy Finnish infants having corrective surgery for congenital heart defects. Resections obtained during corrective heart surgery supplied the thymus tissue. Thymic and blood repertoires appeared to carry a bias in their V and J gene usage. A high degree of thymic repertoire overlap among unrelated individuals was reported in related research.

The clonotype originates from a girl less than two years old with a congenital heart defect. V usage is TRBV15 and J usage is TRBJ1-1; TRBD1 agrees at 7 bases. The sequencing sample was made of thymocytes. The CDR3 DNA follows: TGTGCCACCAGCAGGAGGGACAGCTTCCTGAACACTGAAGCTTTCTTT. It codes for CATSRRDSFLNTEAFF.